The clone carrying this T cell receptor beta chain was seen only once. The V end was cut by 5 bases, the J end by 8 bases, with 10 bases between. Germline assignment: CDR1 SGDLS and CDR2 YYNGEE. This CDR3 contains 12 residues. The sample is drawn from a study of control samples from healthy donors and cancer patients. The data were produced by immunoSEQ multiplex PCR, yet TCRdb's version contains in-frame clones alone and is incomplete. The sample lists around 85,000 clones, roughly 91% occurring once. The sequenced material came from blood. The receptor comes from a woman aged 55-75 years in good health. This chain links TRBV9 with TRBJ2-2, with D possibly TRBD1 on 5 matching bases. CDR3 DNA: TGTGCCAGCAGTCTCAGGGAAGGGGAGCTGTTTTTT. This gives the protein CASSLREGELFF.